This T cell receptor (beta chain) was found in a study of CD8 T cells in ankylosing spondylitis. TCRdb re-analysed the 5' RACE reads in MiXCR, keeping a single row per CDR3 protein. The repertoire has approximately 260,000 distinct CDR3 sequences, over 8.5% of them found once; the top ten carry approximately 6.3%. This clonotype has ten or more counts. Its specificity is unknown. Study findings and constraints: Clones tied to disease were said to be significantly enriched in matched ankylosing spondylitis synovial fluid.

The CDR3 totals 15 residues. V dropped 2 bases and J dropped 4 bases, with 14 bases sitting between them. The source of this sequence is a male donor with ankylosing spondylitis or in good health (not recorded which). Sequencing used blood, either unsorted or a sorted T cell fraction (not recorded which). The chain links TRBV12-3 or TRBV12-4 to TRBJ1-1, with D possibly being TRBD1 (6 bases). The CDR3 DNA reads TGTGCCAGCAGTTTAACGTCAGGGGTAGGCACTGAAGCTTTCTTT. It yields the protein CASSLTSGVGTEAFF.